This TCR beta chain was recovered during a study of human T cells and chemical hapten exposure. Study in general: The study enrolled mostly female patients with alopecia areata, totalis or universalis.

TCRdb recomputed calls from the RACE reads with MiXCR, one row per CDR3 protein. There are a few hundred thousand distinct CDR3 sequences in the sample; 7.7% occur only once, and 0.9% to 1.5% lies in the top ten. Study-level results: TCRs whose frequency exceeded 1 in 1000 remained the same following DPC sensitization. All donors were alopecia patients, so their immunity may differ from that of healthy people. It was expanded TCRs that formed significantly more large CDR3 similarity clusters than controls did.

This sample's time point: pre-sensitization, week 0. Treatment indicated: therapeutic diphenylcyclopropenone sensitization with weekly scalp DPC. CDR1 and CDR2 (germline): MNHEY, SMNVEV (reference sequence). The CDR3 sequence is 14 residues long. Trimming took off 2 bases at V and 8 bases at J, with 15 bases between the two ends. Points on this clonotype: What it binds is unknown.

Here the sequenced sample was whole blood, taken in connection with sensitization to the hapten diphenylcyclopropenone (DPC). The rearrangement uses TRBV27 and TRBJ1-1; D call uncertain. The source is a man between 18 and 29 years old with alopecia areata. Some clones in this sample may be carry-over from other donors' samples. The CDR3 DNA sequence: TGTGCCAGCAGTTTAGGTTCGGCGGTAGCCGAAGCTTTCTTT. Residues: CASSLGSAVAEAFF.